This TCR beta chain was sequenced during a study of CD8 T cells in ankylosing spondylitis. In TCRdb, the 5' RACE reads were re-called with MiXCR into one record per CDR3 protein. The table has 200,000 to 250,000 distinct CDR3 sequences, around 18% seen once; the top ten hold roughly 43%. This clonotype was seen a few times. Its cognate antigen is unknown. Study-level results: A motif in TCR beta, a set of about 8 highly homologous variants, appeared characteristic of ankylosing spondylitis blood.

CDR1 and CDR2 from the germline V gene are MRHNA and SNTAGT. This CDR3 is 15 amino acids long. The ends were cut back, 0 bases at V and 0 bases at J, with 6 bases in the middle. The sequenced material came from blood, either unsorted or a sorted T cell fraction (not recorded which). The chain couples TRBV6-4 to TRBJ2-1; possible D gene TRBD2, 5 bases. The source of this sequence is a male donor with ankylosing spondylitis. The CDR3 spells CASSDSGSSYNEQFF. The CDR3 bases are TGTGCCAGCAGTGACTCAGGGAGCTCCTACAATGAGCAGTTCTTC.